Following are 9 T cell receptor beta chains from one sample sequenced in a study of cytomegalovirus exposure and HLA in healthy donors. It was with 60 Vbeta and 13 Jbeta primers that the PCR ran. Clones were read by immunoSEQ multiplex PCR, and TCRdb kept only the in-frame ones, dropping some. The sample carries under 150,000 clones, roughly 73% recorded once. The sample was PBMCs. The receptors originated from a woman in her forties in good health and CMV-seronegative.

This clone was counted many times. The rearrangement uses TRBV14 and TRBJ1-2; the match to TRBD1 covers 9 bases. In germline, CDR1 is SGHDN, CDR2 FVKESK. This CDR3 has 13 residues. Trimming took 4 bases from V and 5 from J; bases not matched to a gene: 2. This CDR3 is CASSRDRGYGYTF. The CDR3 DNA follows: TGTGCCAGCAGCCGAGACAGGGGGTATGGCTACACCTTC.

V gene TRBV5-6 combines with J gene TRBJ2-7, with a possible D match to TRBD2 (6 bases). The V gene lost 0 bases and the J gene lost 5 bases, with 12 bases spanning the gap. The CDR3 runs 14 residues. Germline CDR1 is SGHDT and CDR2 is YYEEEE. CDR3 nucleotides: TGTGCCAGCAGCTTGGCCGGTAGGGAGGACGAGCAGTACGTC. Its translation is CASSLAGREDEQYV.

This sequence joins TRBV11-2 and TRBJ1-6; D may be TRBD1 (5 bases). Deletions cut 2 bases from V and 8 bases from J, with 13 bases between. Per germline, CDR1 SGHAT and CDR2 FQNNGV. The CDR3 is 15 amino acids. The CDR3 coding sequence is TGTGCCAGCAGCTTACGGGCAGGGCTTGATTCACCCCTCCACTTT. Translation: CASSLRAGLDSPLHF.

This clone has more than one count but fewer than ten. This chain links TRBV2 with TRBJ2-3; D may be TRBD1 (6 bases). The germline V gene has CDR1 SNHLY and CDR2 FYNNEI. This CDR3 has 15 amino acids. Trimming shortened V by 4 bases and J by 2 bases, and 13 bases separated the two germline ends. CDR3 amino acids: CASSVGHTPTDTQYF. The CDR3 DNA is TGTGCCAGCAGTGTGGGACATACTCCCACAGATACGCAGTATTTT.

This chain uses TRBV9 with TRBJ2-3; 15 nucleotides match TRBD2. Trimming cost V 4 bases and J 0 bases; bases outside gene matches: 9. Per germline, CDR1 SGDLS and CDR2 YYNGEE. This CDR3 spans 19 amino acids. The CDR3 DNA follows: TGTGCCAGCAGCCCGGGACTAGCGGGGGGCAGATGGAGCACAGATACGCAGTATTTT. Protein sequence: CASSPGLAGGRWSTDTQYF.

This clone was observed once. The chain couples TRBV7-2 to TRBJ1-6; D gene uncertain. The V end was cut by 5 bases, the J end by 14 bases, with 13 bases between. CDR3 size: 12 residues. Germline CDR1 is SGHTA and CDR2 is FQGNSA. DNA of the CDR3: TGTGCCAGCAGCGACCCGGCGAGGTCCCTCCACTTT. This gives the protein CASSDPARSLHF.

This clone was recorded a few times. V usage is TRBV5-1 and J usage is TRBJ2-2; tentatively, D is TRBD2 (6 bases). The CDR3 consists of 16 residues. Germline CDR1 SGHRS, CDR2 YFSETQ. V was pared by 1 base and J by 4 bases, with 14 bases between. CDR3 residues: CASSLPSGYATGELFF. The CDR3 region has the DNA TGCGCCAGCAGCTTGCCCAGCGGGTATGCCACCGGGGAGCTGTTTTTT.

The J gene is TRBJ1-2, the V gene TRBV27; D is possibly TRBD1 (5 bases). The CDR3 extends over 11 amino acids. The germline V gene encodes CDR1 MNHEY and CDR2 SMNVEV (reference sequence). Trimming removed 4 bases at V and 8 bases at J, with 8 bases between. The CDR3 loop is CASSSGIGYTF. CDR3 in DNA: TGTGCCAGCAGTTCAGGGATCGGCTACACCTTC.

The genes are TRBV18 and TRBJ2-5; 8 bases agree with TRBD2. Losses at the gene ends were 6 bases for V and 2 bases for J; bases not matched to a gene: 8. The CDR3 sequence is 15 residues long. Germline CDR1 is KGHSH and CDR2 is LQKENI. CDR3 DNA sequence: TGTGCCAGCTCTCCCAGCGGGGGACTACAAGAGACCCAGTACTTC. Translating gives CASSPSGGLQETQYF.